A single sample is the source of the 26 T cell receptor beta chains below, sequenced in a study of blood T cell repertoires in COVID-19. Repertoires were generated with immunoSEQ multiplex PCR, while TCRdb's copy carries only in-frame clones and drops some. Of some 140,000 clones detected, about 89% appear once; the ten largest clones hold approximately 0.55%. The sample comprised peripheral blood. These receptors came from a man aged 45 to 65 with acute or convalescent COVID-19.

J is TRBJ2-5 and V is TRBV14; TRBD1 agrees at 9 bases. There are 16 residues in the CDR3. Trimming at V came to 0 bases and at J to 5 bases, leaving 7 bases not matched to a gene. Germline assignment: CDR1 SGHDN and CDR2 FVKESK. This CDR3 reads CASSQDRGTGFETQYF. Here the CDR3 DNA reads TGTGCCAGCAGCCAAGATCGGGGGACAGGGTTTGAGACCCAGTACTTC.

V usage is TRBV7-3 and J usage is TRBJ1-1; TRBD1 agrees at 7 bases. V gave up 3 bases and J gave up 2 bases; unmatched junction bases: 6. Looked up from germline, CDR1 is SGHTA and CDR2 is FQGTGA. CDR3 length: 15 residues. CDR3 residues: CASSFSGTENTEAFF. The CDR3 nucleotides read TGTGCCAGCAGCTTTTCCGGGACAGAAAACACTGAAGCTTTCTTT.

The chain combines TRBV12-5 with TRBJ1-1, with 9 bases matching TRBD1. The CDR3 loop spans 16 amino acids. V lost 4 bases, J lost 1 base, and 7 bases stayed unmatched. Germline-derived CDR1 and CDR2 are LGHNT and FRNRAP. The CDR3 sequence: CASGYGPGQGNTEAFF. Written as DNA, the CDR3 is TGTGCTAGTGGTTATGGGCCGGGACAGGGGAACACTGAAGCTTTCTTT. The full variable domain, completed using reference TRBV12-5 and TRBJ1-1, is DARVTQTPRHKVTEMGQEVTMRCQPILGHNTVFWYRQTMMQGLELLAYFRNRAPLDDSGMPKDRFSAEMPDATLATLKIQPSEPRDSAVYFCASGYGPGQGNTEAFFGQGTRLTVV.

V gene TRBV3-1 (or the pseudogene TRBV3-2) combines with J gene TRBJ2-2, with D possibly being TRBD2 (5 bases). The germline CDR1 and CDR2 sequences are LGHDT and YNNKEL (reference sequence). The length of the CDR3 is 19 residues. The ends were cut back, 4 bases at V and 1 base at J, with 22 bases in the middle. CDR3 residues: CASSRALAQYRGNTGELFF. The DNA of the CDR3 is TGTGCCAGCAGCCGTGCTCTAGCCCAATACCGGGGGAACACCGGGGAGCTGTTTTTT.

The J gene is TRBJ2-2, the V gene TRBV11-1; tentatively, D is TRBD2 (5 bases). CDR3 length: 15 amino acids. The ends were cut back, 5 bases at V and 1 base at J, with 11 bases in the middle. Germline assignment: CDR1 SGHAT and CDR2 FQDESV (reference sequence). The CDR3 DNA reads as TGTGCCAGCAGCCTCAGAGGGCAGAACACCGGGGAGCTGTTTTTT. It yields the protein CASSLRGQNTGELFF.

The chain combines TRBV29-1 with TRBJ2-1, with 9 bases lining up with TRBD2. Germline V gene lookup returns CDR1 SQVTM and CDR2 ANQGSEA. Unmatched junction bases numbered 7, after V lost 4 bases and J lost 6 bases. This CDR3 is built from 14 residues. The CDR3 here is CSVGLAGGLNEQFF. The CDR3 nucleotides are TGCAGCGTTGGCCTCGCGGGGGGGCTCAATGAGCAGTTCTTC.

The chain uses TRBV4-3 and TRBJ2-2; a possible D gene is TRBD1 (7 bases). V lost 3 bases to trimming and J lost 5 bases, with 19 bases between them. This CDR3 spans 17 amino acids. CDR1 is LGHNA, CDR2 YSLEER, per germline. The DNA for the CDR3 is TGCGCCAGCAGCCACCCCAAAGGGGGGACAGAGACCGGGGAGCTGTTTTTT. This translates into CASSHPKGGTETGELFF.

This clone was counted a single time. The J gene is TRBJ2-2, the V gene TRBV7-3; TRBD2 is a possible D gene (5 bases). Per the germline V gene, CDR1 is SGHTA and CDR2 is FQGTGA. The CDR3 is 16 residues long. V was clipped by 1 base and J by 6 bases, with 15 bases between them. The CDR3 is CASSLNTGVLSGELFF. The CDR3 DNA sequence: TGTGCCAGCAGCTTAAACACCGGGGTACTGTCCGGGGAGCTGTTTTTT.

The V gene is TRBV7-8, the J gene TRBJ1-2, with D maybe TRBD1 (6 bases). Per the germline V gene, CDR1 is SGHVS and CDR2 is FQNEAQ. The V gene lost 0 bases and the J gene lost 3 bases, with 11 bases spanning the gap. CDR3 length equals 15 residues. Written as DNA, the CDR3 is TGTGCCAGCAGCTTAGCTGGCAGGGGAGACTATGGCTACACCTTC. This gives the protein CASSLAGRGDYGYTF. The whole variable domain, remainder taken from reference TRBV7-8 and TRBJ1-2, is GAGVSQSPRYKVAKRGQDVALRCDPISGHVSLFWYQQALGQGPEFLTYFQNEAQLDKSGLPSDRFFAERPEGSVSTLKIQRTQQEDSAVYLCASSLAGRGDYGYTFGSGTRLTVV.

The chain uses TRBV2 and TRBJ2-1; no clear D. V lost 1 base to trimming and J lost 4 bases, with 8 bases between them. The CDR3 is 14 residues long. Germline-derived CDR1 and CDR2 are SNHLY and FYNNEI. The CDR3 is CASSEVTVYNEQFF. CDR3 nucleotides: TGTGCCAGCAGTGAAGTCACGGTTTACAATGAGCAGTTCTTC.

The rearrangement links TRBV25-1 to TRBJ2-1, with 9 bases aligning to TRBD1. The germline V gene has CDR1 MGHDK and CDR2 SYGVNS. The CDR3 is 13 residues long. The J segment lost 6 bases and the V segment lost 3 bases, leaving 0 bases of the junction unmatched. CDR3: CASSETGGNEQFF. In DNA form, the CDR3 reads TGTGCCAGCAGTGAGACAGGGGGCAATGAGCAGTTCTTC.

The rearrangement links TRBV6-5 to TRBJ2-1; 7 bases match TRBD1. There are 14 residues in the CDR3. Germline loops: CDR1 MNHEY, CDR2 SVGAGI. After removal of 2 bases from V and 6 bases from J, the junction contained 4 bases not matched to a gene. CDR3 in DNA: TGTGCCAGCAGTTACCGAGGACAGGTCAATGAGCAGTTCTTC. It encodes CASSYRGQVNEQFF.

This sequence joins TRBV5-4 and TRBJ2-6, with 7 nucleotides matching TRBD1. The CDR3 loop spans 18 amino acids. Germline-derived CDR1 and CDR2 are SGHNT and YYREEE (reference sequence). V lost 4 bases and J lost 0; bases outside the gene matches: 10. The CDR3 region is CASSPRPGGLSGANVLTF. The CDR3 nucleotides read TGTGCCAGCAGCCCCCGGCCAGGGGGTCTCTCTGGGGCCAACGTCCTGACTTTC.

V usage is TRBV7-2 and J usage is TRBJ1-6; D uncertain. Germline values: CDR1 SGHTA, CDR2 FQGNSA. This CDR3 has 16 amino acids. Between the trimmed V and J ends, which lost 5 bases and 0 bases, there was a span of 11 bases. The CDR3: CASSPSRSSYNSPLHF. The CDR3 DNA reads TGTGCCAGCAGCCCTAGCCGGAGCTCCTATAATTCACCCCTCCACTTT. The full variable domain, in which reference TRBV7-2 and TRBJ1-6 provide the parts outside the CDR3, is GAGVSQSPSNKVTEKGKDVELRCDPISGHTALYWYRQSLGQGLEFLIYFQGNSAPDKSGLPSDRFSAERTGGSVSTLTIQRTQQEDSAVYLCASSPSRSSYNSPLHFGNGTRLTVT.

The chain recombines TRBV11-2 with TRBJ1-5; D is undetermined. Germline CDR1 SGHAT, CDR2 FQNNGV. V lost 1 base to trimming and J lost 2 bases, with 9 bases between them. The CDR3 is made up of 15 amino acids. The DNA for the CDR3 is TGTGCCAGCAGCTTAGGTGCCGGGGGCAATCAGCCCCAGCATTTT. It translates to CASSLGAGGNQPQHF. Full variable domain (outside the CDR3, taken from reference TRBV11-2 and TRBJ1-5): EAGVAQSPRYKIIEKRQSVAFWCNPISGHATLYWYQQILGQGPKLLIQFQNNGVVDDSQLPKDRFSAERLKGVDSTLKIQPAKLEDSAVYLCASSLGAGGNQPQHFGDGTRLSIL.

The CDR3 is CASTTGTQTGELFF. In DNA, the CDR3 is TGTGCCAGCACAACCGGGACTCAGACCGGGGAGCTGTTTTTT. V is TRBV27 and J is TRBJ2-2; perhaps TRBD2 as D (6 bases). This CDR3 region has 14 residues. Germline V CDR1 and CDR2: MNHEY, SMNVEV (reference sequence). The V and J ends lost 7 bases and 5 bases respectively, with 14 bases between them.

The chain carries TRBV2 and TRBJ2-2; 7 nucleotides match TRBD1. After removal of 5 bases from V and 4 bases from J, the junction contained 7 bases not matched to a gene. The CDR3 totals 15 residues. The germline V gene has CDR1 SNHLY and CDR2 FYNNEI. The CDR3 loop reads CASSRETGTTGELFF. CDR3 DNA sequence: TGTGCCAGCAGTAGGGAGACAGGGACCACCGGGGAGCTGTTTTTT.

The chain has TRBV28 and TRBJ2-3; 10 bases agree with TRBD2. Germline-derived CDR1 and CDR2 are MDHEN and SYDVKM. The J segment lost 11 bases and the V segment lost 8 bases, leaving 16 bases of the junction unmatched. This CDR3 is built from 15 residues. The CDR3 here is CASLAGETLRSGQYF. The DNA of the CDR3 is TGTGCCAGCCTAGCGGGAGAAACCCTTCGTTCTGGGCAGTATTTT.

The DNA for the CDR3 is TGTGCCAGCAGCCCCGGGGGGTCTCGGGAGCAGTACGTC. Protein sequence: CASSPGGSREQYV. This chain connects TRBV12-3 or TRBV12-4 to TRBJ2-7; TRBD2 agrees at 7 bases. Trimming removed 6 bases from V and 7 bases from J; junction bases left unmatched: 9. CDR3 length equals 13 residues.

The chain combines TRBV6-2 or TRBV6-3 with TRBJ1-5, with D perhaps matching TRBD1 (5 bases). The V end lost 5 bases, the J end lost 1 base, and 12 bases lay between the germline ends. CDR3 length: 15 amino acids. Per the germline V gene, CDR1 is MNHEY and CDR2 is SVGEGT. The DNA of the CDR3 is TGTGCCAGCAGTCCCAGGGTTTTGAGCAATCAGCCCCAGCATTTT. Protein: CASSPRVLSNQPQHF.

Worth noting for this clone: Additional DNA sequences in this sample encode the identical CDR3. This chain links TRBV18 with TRBJ2-5; D is perhaps TRBD1 (6 bases). CDR3 length: 13 residues. The V end lost 3 bases, the J end lost 2 bases, and 7 bases lay between the germline ends. In germline, CDR1 is KGHSH, CDR2 LQKENI. CDR3 protein: CASSPGQQETQYF. As DNA, the CDR3 is TGTGCCAGCTCACCTGGACAGCAAGAGACCCAGTACTTC.

The rearrangement links TRBV19 to TRBJ2-3; a weak D match, TRBD2 (6 bases). V lost 5 bases and J 5 bases, leaving 17 bases between the germline ends. This CDR3 is built from 15 residues. In germline, CDR1 is LNHDA, CDR2 SQIVND (reference sequence). The CDR3 spells CASSPTGVLGDTQYF. The CDR3 bases are TGTGCCAGTAGTCCTACGGGAGTGCTGGGAGATACGCAGTATTTT.

This chain links TRBV29-1 with TRBJ2-3, with TRBD1 identical over 9 bases. V dropped 6 bases and J dropped 2; count of bases not matched to a gene: 9. CDR1 is SQVTM, CDR2 ANQGSEA, per germline. This CDR3 spans 15 amino acids. The chain's CDR3 is CSVTGGLSNTDTQYF. The DNA of the CDR3 is TGCAGCGTGACAGGGGGACTTTCAAACACAGATACGCAGTATTTT.

The rearrangement uses TRBV6-2 or TRBV6-3 and TRBJ1-5; 8 bases align to TRBD1. CDR1 is MNHEY and CDR2 is SVGEGT in the germline V gene. The trim removed 6 bases at V and 1 base at J, leaving 14 bases unmatched. This CDR3 region has 18 residues. CDR3 amino acids: CASSPLGRGQESNQPQHF. The CDR3, as DNA: TGTGCCAGCAGCCCTTTAGGCAGGGGGCAAGAGAGCAATCAGCCCCAGCATTTT.

This chain links TRBV4-2 with TRBJ1-4; D unresolved. The CDR3 sequence is 16 residues long. From germline, CDR1 is LGHNA and CDR2 YNFKEQ. V was cut by 0 bases and J by 0 bases, with 8 bases left in between. The CDR3, as DNA: TGTGCCAGCAGCCAAGAAGGCGGGGCAACTAATGAAAAACTGTTTTTT. Protein product: CASSQEGGATNEKLFF.

This rearrangement joins TRBV5-1 to TRBJ2-4; 10 bases are a match to TRBD2. Germline CDR1 SGHRS, CDR2 YFSETQ. The CDR3 is 17 residues long. V was clipped by 0 bases and J by 2 bases; unmatched bases: 5. The DNA for the CDR3 is TGCGCCAGCAGCTTGGATTCTAGCGGGAGAACCAAAAACATTCAGTACTTC. Its protein product is CASSLDSSGRTKNIQYF.